This passage covers 26 T cell receptor beta chains from one sample sequenced in a study of cytotoxic CD8 clonotypes in ibrutinib-treated CLL. The protocol was immunoSEQ multiplex PCR, while the TCRdb copy is restricted to in-frame clones and leaves out a portion. Of 200,000 to 250,000 clones detected, 75% to 80% appear once; the ten largest clones hold about 10%. The sample in question was PBMCs, obtained after 12 months of ibrutinib treatment. Source of these receptors: a human donor with chronic lymphocytic leukemia.

The chain couples TRBV5-6 to TRBJ2-1, with 7 bases that match TRBD2. CDR3 length: 16 amino acids. CDR1 is SGHDT, CDR2 YYEEEE, per germline. The ends lost 0 bases at V and 8 bases at J; junction bases unmatched: 11. The CDR3 coding sequence is TGTGCCAGCAGCTTGGGGGGCGTCGGGAGGAGGGATGAGCAGTTCTTC. Encoded protein: CASSLGGVGRRDEQFF.

For this clone: At one end, the junction sequence differs from germline, possibly due to a read error. The chain employs TRBV5-1 and TRBJ2-5; 7 nucleotides align to TRBD2. This CDR3 contains 13 residues. The V gene's germline CDR1 is SGHRS and CDR2 YFSETQ. This chain's CDR3 is CASSGDYQETQYF. CDR3 DNA: TGCGCCAGCAGCGGGGACTACCAGGAGACCCAGTACTTC. The full variable domain, with the rest looked up from reference TRBV5-1 and TRBJ2-5, is KAGVTQTPRYLIKTRGQQVTLSCSPISGHRSVSWYQQTPGQGLQFLFEYFSETQRNKGNFPGRFSGRQFSNSRSEMNVSTLELGDSALYLCASSGDYQETQYFGPGTRLLVL.

The chain couples TRBV6-5 to TRBJ1-3, with 8 bases that match TRBD1. This CDR3 region has 14 residues. V was pared by 5 bases and J by 4 bases, with 4 bases of the junction left unmatched. Germline V gene data show CDR1 as MNHEY and CDR2 as SVGAGI. The chain's CDR3 is CASSTTGAGNTIYF. CDR3 DNA sequence: TGTGCCAGCAGTACGACAGGGGCCGGAAACACCATATATTTT.

This chain links TRBV5-1 with TRBJ1-2, with unresolved D. Germline lookup yields CDR1 SGHRS and CDR2 YFSETQ. V was shortened by 0 bases and J by 0 bases, with 12 bases between the two germline ends. The CDR3 has 16 amino acids. DNA of the CDR3: TGCGCCAGCAGCTTGGGCAGCGGGCGGGCTAACTATGGCTACACCTTC. Its protein product is CASSLGSGRANYGYTF.

The chain is built from TRBV4-2 and TRBJ2-7; TRBD1 agrees at 9 bases. V lost 3 bases to trimming and J lost 8 bases; unmatched junction nucleotides: 17. The CDR3 is made up of 17 amino acids. CDR1 and CDR2 (germline): LGHNA, YNFKEQ. The CDR3 loop reads CASSQSTAGQGISKQYF. The CDR3 DNA reads as TGTGCCAGCAGCCAGTCCACCGCCGGACAGGGGATAAGCAAGCAGTACTTC.

The V and J genes are TRBV7-9 and TRBJ2-1; 8 bases fit TRBD1. Trimming at V came to 3 bases and at J to 7 bases, leaving 5 bases not matched to a gene. Germline V gene lookup returns CDR1 SEHNR and CDR2 FQNEAQ (reference sequence). CDR3 length equals 14 residues. The CDR3, as DNA: TGTGCCAGCAGCTTTCAGGGGGCGAGGAATGAGCAGTTCTTC. It yields the protein CASSFQGARNEQFF.

The V gene is TRBV7-9, the J gene TRBJ1-2; no definite D call. This CDR3 has 14 residues. CDR1 is SEHNR, CDR2 FQNEAQ, per germline (reference sequence). Trimming removed 3 bases at V and 4 bases at J, with 12 bases between. The CDR3 spells CASSFDGMGYGYTF. The DNA of the CDR3 is TGTGCCAGCAGCTTCGATGGGATGGGCTATGGCTACACCTTC.

This clone turned up a few times. V and J are TRBV7-8 and TRBJ2-7, with 9 nucleotides matching TRBD1. V shed 10 bases and J 9 bases; nucleotides not matched to a gene: 7. The germline gives CDR1 SGHVS, CDR2 FQNEAQ. The CDR3 runs 11 residues. CDR3 loop: CATGQGVWQYF. CDR3 DNA: TGTGCCACGGGACAGGGTGTTTGGCAGTACTTC. Based on the CDR3 plus reference TRBV7-8 and TRBJ2-7, the full variable domain is GAGVSQSPRYKVAKRGQDVALRCDPISGHVSLFWYQQALGQGPEFLTYFQNEAQLDKSGLPSDRFFAERPEGSVSTLKIQRTQQEDSAVYLCATGQGVWQYFGPGTRLTVT.

V usage is TRBV6-1 and J usage is TRBJ1-2; maybe TRBD1 (6 bases). The CDR3 covers 12 residues. V shed 8 bases and J shed 3 bases, with 10 bases lying between them. The germline gives CDR1 MNHNS, CDR2 SASEGT. DNA of the CDR3: TGTGCCAGCTCACAGGGTTACTATGGCTACACCTTC. The encoded protein is CASSQGYYGYTF.

This clone was found a few times. The genes are TRBV5-1 and TRBJ1-1; D may be TRBD1 (5 bases). This CDR3 is 14 amino acids long. Looked up from germline, CDR1 is SGHRS and CDR2 is YFSETQ. V was trimmed by 4 bases and J by 5 bases, leaving 15 bases between them. The CDR3 DNA is TGCGCCAGCAGCGACCGAGCAGGGTATACTGAAGCTTTCTTT. Its protein product is CASSDRAGYTEAFF.

This clone was seen a few times. The rearrangement joins TRBV25-1 to TRBJ2-5; tentative D call: TRBD1 (6 bases). The CDR3 has 17 residues. Trimming removed 6 bases from V and 2 bases from J, with 22 bases in between. Germline CDR1 is MGHDK and CDR2 is SYGVNS. The CDR3 bases are TGTGCCAGCAGCGAGGGGCAGGGGAGAACAACTCAAGAGACCCAGTACTTC. It yields the protein CASSEGQGRTTQETQYF.

This chain uses TRBV5-1 with TRBJ2-3, with D tentatively TRBD2 (7 bases). Per the germline V gene, CDR1 is SGHRS and CDR2 is YFSETQ. This CDR3 contains 15 residues. Trimming took off 4 bases at V and 4 bases at J, with 16 bases between the two ends. CDR3 sequence reads: CASSPREGGADTQYF. Here the CDR3 DNA reads TGCGCCAGCAGCCCCAGAGAGGGGGGGGCAGATACGCAGTATTTT.

This clone has a handful of counts. This rearrangement joins TRBV5-6 to TRBJ2-1; D remains ambiguous. This CDR3 region has 11 residues. Trimming cost V 1 base and J 9 bases, with 5 bases left between them. Germline V gene lookup returns CDR1 SGHDT and CDR2 YYEEEE. Here the CDR3 reads CASSLRPEQFF. CDR3 in DNA: TGTGCCAGCAGCTTGCGGCCTGAGCAGTTCTTC.

The chain employs TRBV7-9 and TRBJ2-5; D gene ambiguous. V dropped 1 base and J dropped 4 bases, with 13 bases sitting between them. The V gene's germline CDR1 is SEHNR and CDR2 FQNEAQ (reference sequence). The CDR3 length is 15 residues. CDR3 amino acids: CASSLELTERETQYF. In nucleotides, the CDR3 is TGTGCCAGCAGCTTAGAGTTAACAGAACGAGAGACCCAGTACTTC.

This clone was counted a few times. The same CDR3 is also encoded by other DNA sequences in this sample. The V gene is TRBV10-3, the J gene TRBJ2-7; the D is unclear. The CDR3 consists of 12 residues. Trimming took off 0 bases at V and 4 bases at J, with 4 bases between the two ends. The germline CDR1 and CDR2 sequences are ENHRY and SYGVKD. CDR3 in DNA: TGTGCCATCAGTGAGTCGGGATACGAGCAGTACTTC. It yields the protein CAISESGYEQYF.

This clone was recorded a few times. V is TRBV4-2 and J is TRBJ2-4; D may be TRBD1 or TRBD2 (5 bases each). Germline CDR1 reads LGHNA; CDR2 reads YNFKEQ. This CDR3 has 17 amino acids. V was cut by 0 bases and J by 0 bases, with 12 bases left in between. CDR3 region: CASSQDWGPGAKNIQYF. The CDR3 region has the DNA TGTGCCAGCAGCCAAGATTGGGGACCAGGAGCCAAAAACATTCAGTACTTC.

CDR3 protein: CASSYGNTIYF. CDR3 coding DNA: TGTGCCAGCAGTTACGGAAACACCATATATTTT. The chain links TRBV6-1 to TRBJ1-3; D gene ambiguous. V gave up 5 bases and J gave up 4 bases, with 3 bases separating them. The CDR3 spans 11 residues. Germline V gene lookup returns CDR1 MNHNS and CDR2 SASEGT.

This chain links TRBV5-1 with TRBJ2-2, with D possibly being TRBD2 (5 bases). V dropped 3 bases and J dropped 0 bases, with 12 bases sitting between them. The germline CDR1 and CDR2 sequences are SGHRS and YFSETQ. CDR3 length: 16 residues. The CDR3 coding sequence is TGCGCCAGCAGCTCCGTAGGAGCGGCGAACACCGGGGAGCTGTTTTTT. This encodes CASSSVGAANTGELFF.

The chain carries TRBV7-9 and TRBJ2-3; D gene ambiguous. The CDR3 contains 12 residues. Germline CDR1 SEHNR, CDR2 FQNEAQ (reference sequence). Trimming took off 5 bases at V and 5 bases at J, with 8 bases between the two ends. The CDR3 spells CASSVQLDTQYF. CDR3 DNA sequence: TGTGCCAGCAGCGTCCAGTTAGATACGCAGTATTTT.

V is TRBV28 and J is TRBJ1-3; D not certain. The CDR3 is 17 residues long. Germline V gene sequence: CDR1 MDHEN, CDR2 SYDVKM. V was pared by 5 bases and J by 3 bases, with 20 bases between. CDR3 bases: TGTGCCAGCAGTCGGAGGGTGTGGAAAGTAGATGGAAACACCATATATTTT. Its translation: CASSRRVWKVDGNTIYF.

This chain uses TRBV9 with TRBJ2-2, with 14 positions matching TRBD2. V trimming: 4 bases; J trimming: 2 bases; junction bases outside the gene matches: 10. CDR1 and CDR2 (germline): SGDLS, YYNGEE. The CDR3 runs 19 residues. Here the CDR3 reads CASSPSLGLAGGNTGELFF. The CDR3 nucleotides are TGTGCCAGCAGCCCATCGCTCGGACTAGCGGGAGGTAACACCGGGGAGCTGTTTTTT. The entire variable domain, with the rest obtained from reference TRBV9 and TRBJ2-2, is as follows: DSGVTQTPKHLITATGQRVTLRCSPRSGDLSVYWYQQSLDQGLQFLIQYYNGEERAKGNILERFSAQQFPDLHSELNLSSLELGDSALYFCASSPSLGLAGGNTGELFFGEGSRLTVL.

The CDR3 sequence: CASSPGDRSSYEQYF. In nucleotides, the CDR3 is TGTGCCAGCAGTCCCGGGGACAGGAGCTCCTACGAGCAGTACTTC. V gene TRBV27 combines with J gene TRBJ2-7, with TRBD1 matching 8 bases. The V and J ends lost 5 bases and 0 bases, in that order; junction bases with no gene match: 6. Germline assignment: CDR1 MNHEY and CDR2 SMNVEV (reference sequence). This CDR3 comprises 15 residues.

V is TRBV10-1 and J is TRBJ2-1; D unclear. The germline CDR1 and CDR2 sequences are WNHNN and SYGVQD (reference sequence). The CDR3 length is 13 residues. V was clipped by 2 bases and J by 4 bases, with 6 bases between them. The CDR3 bases are TGCGCCAGCAGTGAGGGCCAGTACAATGAGCAGTTCTTC. Encoded protein: CASSEGQYNEQFF.

This chain uses TRBV6-5 with TRBJ1-2; D is unresolved. This CDR3 comprises 12 residues. V lost 6 bases and J lost 3, with 8 bases in between. CDR1 MNHEY and CDR2 SVGAGI come from the germline V gene. CDR3 sequence (DNA): TGTGCCAGCAGGGCGCGAGACTATGGCTACACCTTC. Encoded protein: CASRARDYGYTF.

The chain joins TRBV28 to TRBJ2-7, with a weak D call TRBD1 (5 bases). The germline V gene encodes CDR1 MDHEN and CDR2 SYDVKM. Deletions cut 5 bases from V and 0 bases from J, with 11 bases between. The CDR3 length is 14 residues. In nucleotides, the CDR3 is TGTGCCAGCAGTCCGCCCCAGGGCTCCTACGAGCAGTACTTC. Encoded protein: CASSPPQGSYEQYF.

This chain joins TRBV5-1 and TRBJ2-7; D may be TRBD2 (5 bases). The germline CDR1 and CDR2 sequences are SGHRS and YFSETQ. Trimming cost V 1 base and J 3 bases, with 14 bases left between them. The CDR3 loop spans 15 amino acids. CDR3 region: CASSLNLARGYEQYF. CDR3 sequence (DNA): TGCGCCAGCAGCTTGAATCTAGCTCGGGGCTACGAGCAGTACTTC.